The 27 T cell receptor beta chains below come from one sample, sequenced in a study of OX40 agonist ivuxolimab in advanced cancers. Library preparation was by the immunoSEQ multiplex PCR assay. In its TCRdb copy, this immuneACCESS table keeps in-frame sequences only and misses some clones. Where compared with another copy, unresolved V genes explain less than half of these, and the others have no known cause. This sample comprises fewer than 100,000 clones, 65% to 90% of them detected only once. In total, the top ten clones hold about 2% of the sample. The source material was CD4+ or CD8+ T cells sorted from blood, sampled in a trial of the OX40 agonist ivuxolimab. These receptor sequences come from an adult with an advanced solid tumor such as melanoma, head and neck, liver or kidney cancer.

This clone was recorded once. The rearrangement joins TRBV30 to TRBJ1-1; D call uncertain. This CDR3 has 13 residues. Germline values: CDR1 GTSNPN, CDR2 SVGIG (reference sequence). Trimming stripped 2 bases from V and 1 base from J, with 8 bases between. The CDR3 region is CAWSPHQNTEAFF. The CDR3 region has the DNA TGTGCCTGGAGTCCTCATCAGAACACTGAAGCTTTCTTT.

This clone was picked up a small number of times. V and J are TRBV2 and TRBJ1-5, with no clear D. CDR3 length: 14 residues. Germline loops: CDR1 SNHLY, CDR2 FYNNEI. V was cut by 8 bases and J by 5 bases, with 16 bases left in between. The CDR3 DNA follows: TGTGCCAGCGGCTCTAGGAGGGAGTATCAGCCCCAGCATTTT. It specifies CASGSRREYQPQHF.

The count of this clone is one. CDR3 DNA: TGTGCCAGCAGCAGGGGCCTACAAGAGACCCAGTACTTC. Translation: CASSRGLQETQYF. The chain links TRBV5-6 to TRBJ2-5, with D perhaps matching TRBD1 (5 bases). The CDR3 runs to 13 residues. Germline values: CDR1 SGHDT, CDR2 YYEEEE. Trimming removed 4 bases from V and 2 bases from J, with 9 bases in between.

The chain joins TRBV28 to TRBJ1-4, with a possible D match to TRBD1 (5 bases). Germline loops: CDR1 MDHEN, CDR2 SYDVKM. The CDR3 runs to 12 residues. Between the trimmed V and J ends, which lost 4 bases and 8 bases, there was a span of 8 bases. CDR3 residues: CASSSRGEKLFF. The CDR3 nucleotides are TGTGCCAGCAGTTCCCGGGGCGAAAAACTGTTTTTT.

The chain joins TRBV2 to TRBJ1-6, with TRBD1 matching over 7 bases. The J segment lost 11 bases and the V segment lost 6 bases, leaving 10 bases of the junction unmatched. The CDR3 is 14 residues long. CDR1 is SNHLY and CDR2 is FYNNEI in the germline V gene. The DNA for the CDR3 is TGTGCCAGCAGAACCGGGACAGTAATTGCACCCCTCCACTTT. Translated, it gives CASRTGTVIAPLHF.

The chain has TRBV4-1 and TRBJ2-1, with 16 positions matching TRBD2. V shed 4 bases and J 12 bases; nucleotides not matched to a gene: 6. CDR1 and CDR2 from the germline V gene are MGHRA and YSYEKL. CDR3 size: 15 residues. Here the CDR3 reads CASSRGTSGGDRQFF. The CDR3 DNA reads TGCGCCAGCAGCCGAGGGACTAGCGGGGGGGACAGGCAGTTCTTC.

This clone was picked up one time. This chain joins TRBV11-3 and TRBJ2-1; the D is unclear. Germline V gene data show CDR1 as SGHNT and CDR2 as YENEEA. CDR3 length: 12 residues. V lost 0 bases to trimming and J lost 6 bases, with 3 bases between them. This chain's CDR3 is CASSLEANEQFF. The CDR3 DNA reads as TGTGCCAGCAGCTTAGAAGCCAATGAGCAGTTCTTC.

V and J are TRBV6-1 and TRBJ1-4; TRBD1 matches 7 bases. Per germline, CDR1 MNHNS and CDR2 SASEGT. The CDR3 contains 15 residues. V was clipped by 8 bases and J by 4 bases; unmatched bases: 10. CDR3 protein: CASHLPGQSNEKLFF. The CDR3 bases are TGTGCCAGCCACCTACCGGGACAGAGTAATGAAAAACTGTTTTTT.

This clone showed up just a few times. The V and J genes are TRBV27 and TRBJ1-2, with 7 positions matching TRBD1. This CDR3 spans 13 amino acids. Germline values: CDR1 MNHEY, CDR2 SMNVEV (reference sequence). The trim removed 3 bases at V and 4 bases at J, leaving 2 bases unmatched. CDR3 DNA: TGTGCCAGCAGTTTGGCAGGGGGCTATGGCTACACCTTC. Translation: CASSLAGGYGYTF.

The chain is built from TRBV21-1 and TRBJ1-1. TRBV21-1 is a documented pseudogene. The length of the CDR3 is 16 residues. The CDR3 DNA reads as TGTGCCAGCAGCCTAGTACTCTACACAATTCGCACTGAAGCTTTCTTT. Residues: CASSLVLYTIRTEAFF.

CDR3 nucleotide sequence: TGCACCAGCAGCCAGACTAGCGGGGGGGAGCGCCAAGAGACCCAGTACTTC. Translating gives CTSSQTSGGERQETQYF. The V and J genes are TRBV1 and TRBJ2-5; TRBD2, the table's D call, lacks a check against the DNA. TRBV1 is a pseudogene locus. CDR3 length equals 17 residues.

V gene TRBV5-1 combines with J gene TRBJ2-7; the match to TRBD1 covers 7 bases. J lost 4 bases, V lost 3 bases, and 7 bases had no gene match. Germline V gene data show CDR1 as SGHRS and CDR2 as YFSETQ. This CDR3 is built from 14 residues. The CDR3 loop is CASSSRQGIYEQYF. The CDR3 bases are TGCGCCAGCAGCTCCAGACAGGGCATATACGAGCAGTACTTC.

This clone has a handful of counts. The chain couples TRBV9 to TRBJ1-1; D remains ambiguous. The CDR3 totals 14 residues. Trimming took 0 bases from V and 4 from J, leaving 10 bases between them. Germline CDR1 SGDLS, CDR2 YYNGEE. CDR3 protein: CASSVGGRGTEAFF. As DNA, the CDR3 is TGTGCCAGCAGCGTAGGAGGACGCGGCACTGAAGCTTTCTTT.

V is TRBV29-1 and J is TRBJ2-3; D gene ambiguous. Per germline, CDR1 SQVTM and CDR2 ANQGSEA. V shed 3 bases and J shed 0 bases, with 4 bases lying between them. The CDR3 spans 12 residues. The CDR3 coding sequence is TGCAGCGTTGACGGCAGCACAGATACGCAGTATTTT. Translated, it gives CSVDGSTDTQYF.

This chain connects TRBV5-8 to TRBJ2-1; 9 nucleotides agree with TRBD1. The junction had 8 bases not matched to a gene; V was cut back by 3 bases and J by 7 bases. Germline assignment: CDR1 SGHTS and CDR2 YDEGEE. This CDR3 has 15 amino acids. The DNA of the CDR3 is TGTGCCAGCAGCTATACCGGGACAGGGACTAATGAGCAGTTCTTC. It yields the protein CASSYTGTGTNEQFF.

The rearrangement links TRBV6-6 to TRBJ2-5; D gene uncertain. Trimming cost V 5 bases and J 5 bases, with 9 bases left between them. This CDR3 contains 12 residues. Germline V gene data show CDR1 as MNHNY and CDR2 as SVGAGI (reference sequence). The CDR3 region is CASSPEGETQYF. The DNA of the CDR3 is TGTGCCAGCAGTCCGGAAGGGGAGACCCAGTACTTC.

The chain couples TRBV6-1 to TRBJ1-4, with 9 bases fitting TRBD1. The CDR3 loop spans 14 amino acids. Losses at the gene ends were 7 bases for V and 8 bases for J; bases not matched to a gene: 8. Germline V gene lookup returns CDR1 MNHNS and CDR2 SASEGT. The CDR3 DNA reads TGTGCCAGCACTAGTAAGACAGGGGGGGAAAAACTGTTTTTT. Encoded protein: CASTSKTGGEKLFF.

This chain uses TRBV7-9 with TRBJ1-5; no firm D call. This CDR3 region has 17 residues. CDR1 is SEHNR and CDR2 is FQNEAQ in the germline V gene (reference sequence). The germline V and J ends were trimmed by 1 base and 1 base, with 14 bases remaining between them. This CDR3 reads CASSLVLIGQSNQPQHF. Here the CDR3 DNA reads TGTGCCAGCAGCTTAGTACTCATTGGCCAGAGCAATCAGCCCCAGCATTTT. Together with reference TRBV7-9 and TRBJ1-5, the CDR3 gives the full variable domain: DTGVSQNPRHKITKRGQNVTFRCDPISEHNRLYWYRQTLGQGPEFLTYFQNEAQLEKSRLLSDRFSAERPKGSFSTLEIQRTEQGDSAMYLCASSLVLIGQSNQPQHFGDGTRLSIL.

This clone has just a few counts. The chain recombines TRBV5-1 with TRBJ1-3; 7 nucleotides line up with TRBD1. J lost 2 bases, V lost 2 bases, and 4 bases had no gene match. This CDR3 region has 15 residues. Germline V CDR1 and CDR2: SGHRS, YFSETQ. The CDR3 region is CASSFQGVTGNTIYF. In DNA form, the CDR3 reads TGCGCCAGCAGCTTCCAGGGGGTAACTGGAAACACCATATATTTT.

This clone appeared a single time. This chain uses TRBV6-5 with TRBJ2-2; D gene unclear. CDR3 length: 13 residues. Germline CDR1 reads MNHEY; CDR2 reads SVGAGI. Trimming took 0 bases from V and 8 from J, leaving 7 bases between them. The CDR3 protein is CASSYSVPGELFF. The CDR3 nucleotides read TGTGCCAGCAGTTACTCGGTTCCGGGGGAGCTGTTTTTT.

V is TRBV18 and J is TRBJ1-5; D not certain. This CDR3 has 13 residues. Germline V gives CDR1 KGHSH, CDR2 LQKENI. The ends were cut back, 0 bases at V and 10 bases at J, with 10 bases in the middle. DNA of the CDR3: TGTGCCAGCTCACCACCGATAGGCCACCCCCAGCATTTT. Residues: CASSPPIGHPQHF.

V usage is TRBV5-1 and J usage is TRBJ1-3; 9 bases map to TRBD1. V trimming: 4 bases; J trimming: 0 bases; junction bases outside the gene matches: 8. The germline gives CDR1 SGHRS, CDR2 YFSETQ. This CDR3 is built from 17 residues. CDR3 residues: CASSQGTGSFSGNTIYF. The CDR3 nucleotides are TGCGCCAGCAGCCAAGGGACAGGGTCATTCTCTGGAAACACCATATATTTT.

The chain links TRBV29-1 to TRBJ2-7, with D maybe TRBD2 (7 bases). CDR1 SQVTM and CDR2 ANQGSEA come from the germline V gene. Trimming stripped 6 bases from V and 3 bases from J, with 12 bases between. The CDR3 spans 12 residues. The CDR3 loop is CSVGGTRYEQYF. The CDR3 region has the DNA TGCAGCGTGGGAGGGACACGCTACGAGCAGTACTTC.

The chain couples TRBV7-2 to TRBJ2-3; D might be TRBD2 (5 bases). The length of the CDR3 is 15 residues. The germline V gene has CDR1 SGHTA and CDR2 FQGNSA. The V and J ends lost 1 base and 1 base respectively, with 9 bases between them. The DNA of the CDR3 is TGTGCCAGCAGCTTAGTATCCGGGGGCACAGATACGCAGTATTTT. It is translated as CASSLVSGGTDTQYF.

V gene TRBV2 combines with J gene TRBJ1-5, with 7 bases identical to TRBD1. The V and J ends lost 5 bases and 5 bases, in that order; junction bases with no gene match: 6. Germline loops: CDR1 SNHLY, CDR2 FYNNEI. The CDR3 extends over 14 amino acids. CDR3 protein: CASSFGTDYQPQHF. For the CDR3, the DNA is TGTGCCAGCAGTTTTGGGACAGATTATCAGCCCCAGCATTTT.

The CDR3 sequence is CASSPGTGSVRYF. As DNA, the CDR3 is TGTGCCAGTAGTCCCGGGACAGGGTCCGTTCGGTACTTC. The rearrangement uses TRBV19 and TRBJ2-5; 9 bases agree with TRBD1. V shed 5 bases and J 13 bases; nucleotides not matched to a gene: 11. This CDR3 is 13 amino acids long. Germline assignment: CDR1 LNHDA and CDR2 SQIVND (reference sequence). The variable domain in full, with the rest retrieved from reference TRBV19 and TRBJ2-5, is DGGITQSPKYLFRKEGQNVTLSCEQNLNHDAMYWYRQDPGQGLRLIYYSQIVNDFQKGDIAEGYSVSREKKESFPLTVTSAQKNPTAFYLCASSPGTGSVRYFGPGTRLLVL.

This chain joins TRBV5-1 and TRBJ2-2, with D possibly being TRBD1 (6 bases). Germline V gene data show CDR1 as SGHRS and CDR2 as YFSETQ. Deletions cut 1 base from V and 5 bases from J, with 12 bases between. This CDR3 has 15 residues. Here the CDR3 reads CASSLWGPGTGELFF. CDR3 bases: TGCGCCAGCAGCTTGTGGGGGCCAGGGACCGGGGAGCTGTTTTTT.